A single sample gave rise to the 22 T cell receptor beta chains below, sequenced in a study of cytomegalovirus exposure and HLA in healthy donors. Assay used: immunoSEQ multiplex PCR; TCRdb lists only in-frame clones, some missing. Among 250,000 to 350,000 clones listed, 75% to 90% were seen once. What was sequenced was PBMCs. The receptors derive from a woman aged 25-40 years in good health and CMV-seropositive.

CDR3 in amino acids: CASTERDRYTEAFF. CDR3 nucleotide sequence: TGTGCCAGCACCGAAAGGGACAGGTACACTGAAGCTTTCTTT. The chain is built from TRBV6-5 and TRBJ1-1, with 8 bases fitting TRBD1. This CDR3 is 14 amino acids long. Germline CDR1 reads MNHEY; CDR2 reads SVGAGI. V dropped 7 bases and J dropped 3; count of bases not matched to a gene: 7.

The rearrangement uses TRBV25-1 and TRBJ2-2; TRBD2 aligns across 8 bases. The V and J ends lost 7 bases and 4 bases, in that order; junction bases with no gene match: 11. Germline values: CDR1 MGHDK, CDR2 SYGVNS. The CDR3 runs to 16 residues. The DNA of the CDR3 is TGTGCCAGCATTATGAGCGGGGGTGGAAGCACCGGGGAGCTGTTTTTT. This sequence encodes CASIMSGGGSTGELFF.

CDR3 region: CASSSLTSGGASGELFF. Written as DNA, the CDR3 is TGTGCCAGCAGTTCGCTTACGAGCGGGGGGGCCTCCGGGGAGCTGTTTTTT. J is TRBJ2-2 and V is TRBV27; 10 bases agree with TRBD2. CDR3 size: 17 residues. V gave up 4 bases and J gave up 6 bases; unmatched junction bases: 11. Germline V CDR1 and CDR2: MNHEY, SMNVEV (reference sequence).

The chain employs TRBV4-3 and TRBJ1-2, with 9 bases fitting TRBD1. The junction had 8 bases not matched to a gene; V was cut back by 0 bases and J by 0 bases. The CDR3 loop spans 18 amino acids. Germline V gene data show CDR1 as LGHNA and CDR2 as YSLEER. CDR3 bases: TGCGCCAGCAGCCAAGATGGGCCCGGGACAGGGACTAACTATGGCTACACCTTC. Residues: CASSQDGPGTGTNYGYTF.

This clone was seen just once. This chain links TRBV6-5 with TRBJ2-2; D is perhaps TRBD1 (5 bases). Germline loops: CDR1 MNHEY, CDR2 SVGAGI. The CDR3 covers 14 residues. V lost 2 bases and J lost 5, with 9 bases in between. The CDR3 is CASSYRSGTGELFF. CDR3 nucleotides: TGTGCCAGCAGTTACCGGTCAGGGACCGGGGAGCTGTTTTTT.

The V gene is TRBV30, the J gene TRBJ1-6; no reliable D call. V was pared by 0 bases and J by 9 bases, with 12 bases between. Germline CDR1 GTSNPN, CDR2 SVGIG (reference sequence). This CDR3 contains 14 residues. The CDR3 bases are TGTGCCTGGAGTGTCCGCCATTTCAGTTCACCCCTCCACTTT. Translating it yields CAWSVRHFSSPLHF.

V is TRBV4-3 and J is TRBJ2-5, with unresolved D. CDR1 and CDR2 (germline): LGHNA, YSLEER. The CDR3 has 12 amino acids. V gave up 0 bases and J gave up 7 bases, with 6 bases separating them. As DNA, the CDR3 is TGCGCCAGCAGCCAAGATCGTGGGACCCAGTACTTC. Residues: CASSQDRGTQYF.

CDR3 in amino acids: CASSDGTGGLRLWLEQYF. CDR3 nucleotides: TGTGCCAGCAGTGATGGGACAGGGGGATTACGATTGTGGCTCGAGCAGTACTTC. The rearrangement uses TRBV2 and TRBJ2-7; 11 bases match TRBD1. Trimming took 3 bases from V and 6 from J; bases not matched to a gene: 16. From germline, CDR1 is SNHLY and CDR2 FYNNEI. The CDR3 runs 18 residues.

The chain has TRBV5-5 and TRBJ1-4; D is unresolved. This CDR3 is 15 amino acids long. V shed 3 bases and J shed 5 bases, with 14 bases lying between them. Germline CDR1 and CDR2: SGHKS and YYEKEE (reference sequence). The CDR3 here is CASSSRTERNEKLFF. CDR3 sequence (DNA): TGTGCCAGCAGCTCCAGGACGGAACGAAATGAAAAACTGTTTTTT. Using reference TRBV5-5 and TRBJ1-4 for the parts outside the CDR3, the full variable domain is DAGVTQSPTHLIKTRGQQVTLRCSPISGHKSVSWYQQVLGQGPQFIFQYYEKEERGRGNFPDRFSARQFPNYSSELNVNALLLGDSALYLCASSSRTERNEKLFFGSGTQLSVL.

The table lists this clone with a count of one. J is TRBJ1-5 and V is TRBV27; the D is unclear. V gave up 3 bases and J gave up 15 bases, with 15 bases separating them. Looked up from germline, CDR1 is MNHEY and CDR2 is SMNVEV (reference sequence). This CDR3 is built from 12 residues. Here the CDR3 reads CASSFPGCTGHF. The CDR3 nucleotides are TGTGCCAGCAGTTTCCCGGGCTGCACGGGGCATTTT.

The chain carries TRBV4-3 and TRBJ1-3; a weak D match, TRBD1 (6 bases). Trimming took off 2 bases at V and 0 bases at J, with 11 bases between the two ends. The V gene's germline CDR1 is LGHNA and CDR2 YSLEER. The CDR3 loop spans 16 amino acids. CDR3 sequence (DNA): TGCGCCAGCAGCCAAACCACAGGGCCCTCTGGAAACACCATATATTTT. Amino acid sequence: CASSQTTGPSGNTIYF.

The genes are TRBV5-4 and TRBJ2-7; TRBD1 aligns across 12 bases. Looked up from germline, CDR1 is SGHNT and CDR2 is YYREEE (reference sequence). Trimming took 4 bases from V and 4 from J; bases not matched to a gene: 6. This CDR3 is 15 amino acids long. CDR3 nucleotide sequence: TGTGCCAGCAGCGAGGGACAGGGGGCGGGATACGAGCAGTACTTC. Translating gives CASSEGQGAGYEQYF. Combining the CDR3 with reference TRBV5-4 and TRBJ2-7 gives the whole variable domain ETGVTQSPTHLIKTRGQQVTLRCSSQSGHNTVSWYQQALGQGPQFIFQYYREEENGRGNFPPRFSGLQFPNYSSELNVNALELDDSALYLCASSEGQGAGYEQYFGPGTRLTVT.

This clone has just one count. V and J are TRBV4-1 and TRBJ1-5; D gene unclear. Germline V lookup: CDR1 MGHRA, CDR2 YSYEKL. The CDR3 covers 16 residues. V was cut by 0 bases and J by 0 bases, with 9 bases left in between. This CDR3 is CASSQDIGISNQPQHF. CDR3 nucleotides: TGCGCCAGCAGCCAAGATATAGGGATTAGCAATCAGCCCCAGCATTTT.

The rearrangement links TRBV30 to TRBJ1-6, with D uncertain. The CDR3 sequence is 17 residues long. V was pared by 0 bases and J by 0 bases, with 12 bases between. Germline-derived CDR1 and CDR2 are GTSNPN and SVGIG (reference sequence). CDR3: CAWSVPHLSSYNSPLHF. CDR3 bases: TGTGCCTGGAGTGTCCCTCACTTGAGCTCCTATAATTCACCCCTCCACTTT.

The V and J genes are TRBV29-1 and TRBJ2-7; a possible D gene is TRBD1 (6 bases). Trimming took 6 bases from V and 1 from J, leaving 13 bases between them. The germline CDR1 and CDR2 sequences are SQVTM and ANQGSEA. This CDR3 has 13 amino acids. CDR3 amino acids: CSVLDSKSYEQYF. The CDR3 DNA follows: TGCAGCGTGCTGGACAGCAAATCCTACGAGCAGTACTTC.

This chain connects TRBV7-7 to TRBJ2-7, with a weak D call TRBD2 (6 bases). Germline loops: CDR1 SSHAT, CDR2 FNYEAQ (reference sequence). Trimming removed 4 bases from V and 3 bases from J, with 13 bases in between. The CDR3 covers 14 residues. CDR3: CASSSGTFGYEQYF. The DNA for the CDR3 is TGTGCCAGCAGCTCCGGGACTTTCGGCTACGAGCAGTACTTC.

This chain connects TRBV6-5 to TRBJ2-7, with D tentatively TRBD2 (7 bases). The CDR3 runs 15 residues. Trimming removed 7 bases at V and 4 bases at J, with 20 bases between. CDR1 is MNHEY and CDR2 is SVGAGI in the germline V gene. CDR3 amino acids: CASTYRGGGMYEQYF. DNA of the CDR3: TGTGCCAGCACCTACCGAGGGGGGGGGATGTACGAGCAGTACTTC.

This clone was seen a handful of times. The chain has TRBV19 and TRBJ1-1, with D possibly TRBD1 on 5 matching bases. The CDR3 covers 12 residues. V was clipped by 7 bases and J by 5 bases, with 11 bases between them. CDR1 and CDR2 from the germline V gene are LNHDA and SQIVND (reference sequence). CDR3 loop: CASTDQGTEAFF. CDR3 DNA sequence: TGTGCCAGTACCGACCAGGGTACTGAAGCTTTCTTT.

This sequence joins TRBV29-1 and TRBJ2-1, with D unresolved. V was shortened by 6 bases and J by 0 bases, with 12 bases between the two germline ends. CDR3 length equals 14 residues. Germline-derived CDR1 and CDR2 are SQVTM and ANQGSEA. The CDR3 region is CSVPRQSSYNEQFF. In nucleotides, the CDR3 is TGCAGCGTACCCCGCCAGAGCTCCTACAATGAGCAGTTCTTC.

The chain links TRBV5-6 to TRBJ2-7; 11 bases fit TRBD2. There are 15 residues in the CDR3. Germline V gene data show CDR1 as SGHDT and CDR2 as YYEEEE. With 0 bases clipped from V and 3 bases from J, the junction kept 2 bases outside the gene matches. In DNA, the CDR3 is TGTGCCAGCAGCTTGGGAACTAGCGGGAGCTACGAGCAGTACTTC. Translation: CASSLGTSGSYEQYF.

The chain carries TRBV4-1 and TRBJ1-4; possibly TRBD1 for D (5 bases). Germline V lookup: CDR1 MGHRA, CDR2 YSYEKL. There are 16 residues in the CDR3. V dropped 2 bases and J dropped 0 bases, with 10 bases sitting between them. The CDR3 bases are TGCGCCAGCAGCCAATGGGGCACCTCAACTAATGAAAAACTGTTTTTT. Its translation is CASSQWGTSTNEKLFF.

Points on this clone: The junction and the germline gene differ at one end; a read error may be behind it. The chain links TRBV7-9 to TRBJ2-5, with 9 bases fitting TRBD2. This CDR3 region has 15 residues. Germline CDR1 and CDR2: SEHNR and FQNEAQ (reference sequence). CDR3 sequence (DNA): TGTGCCAGCAGCGTAGCGGGAGTCAGCCAAGAGACCCAGTACTTC. Translating gives CASSVAGVSQETQYF.